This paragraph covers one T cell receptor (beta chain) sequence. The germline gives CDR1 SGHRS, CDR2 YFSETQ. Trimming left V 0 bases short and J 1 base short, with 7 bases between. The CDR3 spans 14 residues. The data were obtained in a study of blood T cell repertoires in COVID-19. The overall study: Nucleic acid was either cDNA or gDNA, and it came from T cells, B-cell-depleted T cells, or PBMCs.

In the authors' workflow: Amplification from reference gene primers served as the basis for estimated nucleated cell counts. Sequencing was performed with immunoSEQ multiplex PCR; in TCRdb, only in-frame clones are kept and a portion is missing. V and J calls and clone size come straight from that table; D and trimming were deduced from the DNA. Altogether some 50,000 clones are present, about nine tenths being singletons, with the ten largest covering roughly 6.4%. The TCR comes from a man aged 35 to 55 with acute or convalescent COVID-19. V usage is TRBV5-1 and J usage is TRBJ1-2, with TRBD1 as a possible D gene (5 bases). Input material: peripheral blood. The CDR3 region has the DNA TGCGCCAGCAGCTTGGAGACAGTTAACTATGGCTACACCTTC. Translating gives CASSLETVNYGYTF.